The 2 T cell receptor beta chains listed next were all sequenced from one sample in a study of radiation and T cells in renal cell carcinoma. Profiling relied on immunoSEQ multiplex PCR, and the TCRdb table lists in-frame clones only, not all of them. The data hold 14,000 to 15,000 clones, with 62% observed a single time. Treatment defined: treatment-naive control, cytoreductive nephrectomy. The sequenced sample was tumor tissue, obtained from a patient whose treatment was nephrectomy without radiotherapy. The receptors were sampled from a man between 60 and 75 years old with renal cell carcinoma.

The V and J genes are TRBV7-9 and TRBJ1-4; 10 bases map to TRBD1. The CDR3 has 14 residues. Germline V gene lookup returns CDR1 SEHNR and CDR2 FQNEAQ (reference sequence). Trimming took 5 bases from V and 6 from J; bases not matched to a gene: 3. CDR3 bases: TGTGCCAGCAGCGCCGGGACAGGGGATGAAAAACTGTTTTTT. Its translation is CASSAGTGDEKLFF.

J is TRBJ2-7 and V is TRBV5-1, with D possibly TRBD2 on 5 matching bases. V lost 1 base and J lost 0, with 8 bases in between. The CDR3 extends over 14 amino acids. CDR1 and CDR2 (germline): SGHRS, YFSETQ. CDR3 amino acids: CASSLIGSSYEQYF. The DNA for the CDR3 is TGCGCCAGCAGCTTGATAGGGAGCTCCTACGAGCAGTACTTC.